Here is one TCR beta chain with its context. What it binds is not known. The record originates from a study of CD8 T cells in ankylosing spondylitis. Study-level results: Clones tied to disease were said to be significantly enriched in matched ankylosing spondylitis synovial fluid. Earlier literature documents some of the motif variants in reactive arthritis synovial fluid and blood. Ankylosing spondylitis blood appeared to be characterized by a TCR beta motif of under ten highly homologous variants. Disease-linked clones had a CD8+ phenotype and relatively low frequency in peripheral blood.

With molecular barcodes, quantitative 5'-RACE was used to make the TCR beta libraries. Using its own MiXCR run on the 5' RACE reads, TCRdb lists one record per CDR3 protein. Among hundreds of thousands of distinct CDR3 sequences listed, over 9.5% were seen once. This TCR came from a male donor with ankylosing spondylitis. Sequences were obtained from blood, either unsorted or a sorted T cell fraction (not recorded which).

The CDR3 reads CASTTDYSSYEQYF. The CDR3 bases are TGTGCCAGTACCACTGACTACAGCTCCTACGAGCAGTACTTC. This chain connects TRBV19 to TRBJ2-7, with a possible D match to TRBD2 (5 bases). V lost 7 bases, J lost 0 bases, and 13 bases lay in between. The CDR3 is 14 amino acids. The germline CDR1 and CDR2 sequences are LNHDA and SQIVND (reference sequence).